This TCR beta chain came from a study of CD8+CD57+ T cells in acquired aplastic anemia. Study summary: Yields of DNA that came from sorted CD4+ and CD8+ cells averaged roughly 3 ug.

Both TCR beta VDJ combination and CDR3 sequence profiling were carried out. Genomic DNA was the template for this profiling. TCRdb re-called the reads with MiXCR, one entry per CDR3 protein. The table lists 200,000 or so distinct CDR3 sequences, 55% to 70% of them singletons. Whole-study results and caveats: Found in both controls and patients were fewer than 35 CD8+ CDR3 sequences.

Concerning this clonotype itself: Its antigen is unidentified.

Per germline, CDR1 SGDLS and CDR2 YYNGEE. Trimming took off 2 bases at V and 4 bases at J, with 12 bases between the two ends. There are 14 residues in the CDR3. The rearrangement links TRBV9 to TRBJ1-2; TRBD1 is a possible D gene (5 bases). The sample consisted of sorted CD4+, CD8+, or CD8+CD57+ T cells (not recorded which) from PBMCs. The origin of this receptor is a human donor with severe aplastic anemia or a healthy control (not recorded which). The CDR3, as DNA: TGTGCCAGCAGCGTCGGGGGAGATGGCTATGGCTACACCTTC. Amino acids: CASSVGGDGYGYTF.